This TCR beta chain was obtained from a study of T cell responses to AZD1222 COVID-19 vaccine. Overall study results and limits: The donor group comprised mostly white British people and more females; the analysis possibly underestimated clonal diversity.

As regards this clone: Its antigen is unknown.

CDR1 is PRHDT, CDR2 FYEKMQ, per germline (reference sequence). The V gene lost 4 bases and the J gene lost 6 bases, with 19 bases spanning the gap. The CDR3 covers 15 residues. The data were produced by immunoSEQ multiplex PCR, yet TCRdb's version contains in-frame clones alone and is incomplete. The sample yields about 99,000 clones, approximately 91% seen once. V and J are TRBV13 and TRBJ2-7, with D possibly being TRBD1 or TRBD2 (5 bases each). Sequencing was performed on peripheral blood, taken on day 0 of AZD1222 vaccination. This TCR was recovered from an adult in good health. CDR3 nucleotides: TGTGCCAGCAGCTCCCGGGGATTGGGGCCCGTCGAGCAGTACTTC. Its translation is CASSSRGLGPVEQYF.